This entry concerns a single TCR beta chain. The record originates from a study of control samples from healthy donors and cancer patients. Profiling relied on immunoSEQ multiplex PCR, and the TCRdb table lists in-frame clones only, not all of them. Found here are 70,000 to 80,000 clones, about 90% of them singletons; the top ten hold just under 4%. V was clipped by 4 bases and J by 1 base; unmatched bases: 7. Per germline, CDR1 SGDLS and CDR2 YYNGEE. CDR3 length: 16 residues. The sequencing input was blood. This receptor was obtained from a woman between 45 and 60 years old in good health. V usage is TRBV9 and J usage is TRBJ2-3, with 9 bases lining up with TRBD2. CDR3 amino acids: CASSPRIAGGTDTQYF. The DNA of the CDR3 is TGTGCCAGCAGCCCCCGAATAGCGGGAGGCACAGATACGCAGTATTTT.